Below are 6 T cell receptor beta chains sequenced from a single sample in a study of blood T cell repertoires in COVID-19. The data were produced by immunoSEQ multiplex PCR, yet TCRdb's version contains in-frame clones alone and is incomplete. The sample holds 150,000 or so clones, 87% seen once. The sequencing sample was made of peripheral blood. The receptors stem from a human donor in a cohort sampled during active COVID-19.

The V and J genes are TRBV2 and TRBJ2-7; TRBD1 aligns across 8 bases. The CDR3 loop spans 13 amino acids. V gave up 6 bases and J gave up 10 bases; unmatched junction bases: 11. CDR1 SNHLY and CDR2 FYNNEI come from the germline V gene. The CDR3: CASSFGDRRIQYF. The CDR3 region has the DNA TGTGCCAGCAGCTTTGGGGACAGGCGAATCCAGTACTTC.

Comment on this clone: The same CDR3 also results from other DNA sequences found in this sample. The chain combines TRBV7-2 with TRBJ2-3; D possibly corresponds to TRBD1 (6 bases). V lost 2 bases and J 5 bases, leaving 8 bases between the germline ends. The CDR3 contains 13 residues. Per the germline V gene, CDR1 is SGHTA and CDR2 is FQGNSA. The DNA for the CDR3 is TGTGCCAGCAGCTTAAACAGGGTAGATACGCAGTATTTT. It translates to CASSLNRVDTQYF.

The chain links TRBV18 to TRBJ2-7; D might be TRBD2 (6 bases). In germline, CDR1 is KGHSH, CDR2 LQKENI. This CDR3 region has 13 residues. Between the trimmed V and J ends, which lost 6 bases and 5 bases, there was a span of 14 bases. The DNA for the CDR3 is TGTGCCAGCTCGCGGGGACGTCGCGACGAGCAGTACTTC. Translating gives CASSRGRRDEQYF.

Written as DNA, the CDR3 is TGTGCCAGTAGTCCGTCACGAGGGAATCCAACGGGGTCTGGGGCCAACGTCCTGACTTTC. It encodes CASSPSRGNPTGSGANVLTF. The V gene is TRBV19, the J gene TRBJ2-6; weak D call: TRBD2 (5 bases). Trimming took off 5 bases at V and 1 base at J, with 24 bases between the two ends. Per the germline V gene, CDR1 is LNHDA and CDR2 is SQIVND (reference sequence). The CDR3 runs to 20 residues.

This chain connects TRBV27 to TRBJ2-1; possible D gene TRBD1, 5 bases. Germline V gene data show CDR1 as MNHEY and CDR2 as SMNVEV (reference sequence). Trimming left V 6 bases short and J 0 bases short, with 9 bases between. The CDR3 runs to 14 residues. CDR3 DNA sequence: TGTGCCAGCAGGCGAACAGGCTCCTACAATGAGCAGTTCTTC. Its translation is CASRRTGSYNEQFF.

The J gene is TRBJ2-1, the V gene TRBV5-5; 8 nucleotides match TRBD2. Unmatched junction bases numbered 4, after V lost 1 base and J lost 4 bases. The CDR3 extends over 15 amino acids. CDR1 is SGHKS, CDR2 YYEKEE, per germline (reference sequence). CDR3 DNA: TGTGCCAGCAGCTTGCCAGCGGGAGCTTACAATGAGCAGTTCTTC. Translated: CASSLPAGAYNEQFF.